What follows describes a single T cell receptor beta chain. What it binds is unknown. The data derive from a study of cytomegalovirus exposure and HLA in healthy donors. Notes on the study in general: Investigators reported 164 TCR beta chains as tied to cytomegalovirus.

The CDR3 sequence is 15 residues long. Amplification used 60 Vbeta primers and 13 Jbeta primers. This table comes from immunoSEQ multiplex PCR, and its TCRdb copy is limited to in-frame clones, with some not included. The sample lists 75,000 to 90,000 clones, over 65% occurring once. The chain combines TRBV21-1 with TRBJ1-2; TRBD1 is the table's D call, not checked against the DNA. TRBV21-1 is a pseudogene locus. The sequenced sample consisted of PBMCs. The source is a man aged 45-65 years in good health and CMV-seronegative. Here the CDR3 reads CASKARGESYYGYTF. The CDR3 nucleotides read TGTGCCAGCAAGGCCAGGGGAGAAAGTTACTATGGCTACACCTTC.